This is a list of T cell receptor beta chains from one sample in a study of blood T cell repertoires in COVID-19. Sequencing used immunoSEQ multiplex PCR; TCRdb keeps in-frame clones, though not all of them. The sample has roughly 330,000 clones, roughly 90% seen once. The specimen was peripheral blood. The receptors derive from a woman aged 45 to 65 with active or convalescent COVID-19. Each CDR3 is given with its conserved first and last residue. The order of the fields is J gene, V gene, clone size, D gene, CDR3 protein, CDR3 DNA. D genes are given only for firm matches. The size of a clone is reported for some rows only, either as once, few or many, or as a class for expanded clones.

j_call: TRBJ1-5; v_call: TRBV28; clone_size: -; d_call: -; cdr3_aa: CASSLFGQSPNQPQHF; cdr3_nt: TGTGCCAGCAGTTTATTCGGACAGTCGCCCAATCAGCCCCAGCATTTT
j_call: TRBJ2-7; v_call: TRBV2; clone_size: -; d_call: -; cdr3_aa: CASIPQPRDYEQYF; cdr3_nt: TGTGCCAGCATCCCTCAGCCCAGGGACTACGAGCAGTACTTC
j_call: TRBJ2-2; v_call: TRBV27; clone_size: -; d_call: TRBD1; cdr3_aa: CASRPGTGFVSGELFF; cdr3_nt: TGTGCCAGCAGGCCCGGGACAGGGTTCGTGAGCGGGGAGCTGTTTTTT
j_call: TRBJ1-2; v_call: TRBV20-1; clone_size: -; d_call: TRBD1; cdr3_aa: CSASTGDGYTF; cdr3_nt: TGCAGTGCCAGTACAGGGGATGGCTACACCTTC
j_call: TRBJ1-2; v_call: TRBV2; clone_size: -; d_call: -; cdr3_aa: CASTSITNYGYTF; cdr3_nt: TGTGCCAGCACCAGTATTACTAACTATGGCTACACCTTC
j_call: TRBJ2-1; v_call: TRBV19; clone_size: once; d_call: -; cdr3_aa: CASSPLGAGAIYNEQFF; cdr3_nt: TGTGCCAGTAGCCCCCTAGGGGCGGGGGCTATCTACAATGAGCAGTTCTTC
j_call: TRBJ1-5; v_call: TRBV6-5; clone_size: -; d_call: TRBD1; cdr3_aa: CASSRQGLVDQPQHF; cdr3_nt: TGTGCCAGCAGTCGACAGGGTTTGGTGGATCAGCCCCAGCATTTT
j_call: TRBJ1-6; v_call: TRBV5-4; clone_size: once; d_call: TRBD1; cdr3_aa: CASSSPGTGDPRVHF; cdr3_nt: TGTGCCAGCAGCTCACCCGGGACAGGGGATCCTCGGGTCCACTTT
j_call: TRBJ2-5; v_call: TRBV5-1; clone_size: -; d_call: TRBD2; cdr3_aa: CASSLGTASAGGQETQYF; cdr3_nt: TGCGCCAGCAGCCTAGGGACAGCCTCAGCGGGGGGGCAAGAGACCCAGTACTTC
j_call: TRBJ2-7; v_call: TRBV28; clone_size: -; d_call: TRBD1; cdr3_aa: CASSLWGSTGGDSYEQYF; cdr3_nt: TGTGCCAGCAGTTTATGGGGATCGACAGGGGGCGACTCCTACGAGCAGTACTTC
j_call: TRBJ1-2; v_call: TRBV7-2; clone_size: -; d_call: TRBD1; cdr3_aa: CASSSQGAPGYGYTF; cdr3_nt: TGTGCCAGCAGCTCGCAGGGGGCGCCTGGGTATGGCTACACCTTC
j_call: TRBJ2-7; v_call: TRBV7-2; clone_size: -; d_call: TRBD2; cdr3_aa: CASSGSGSGEQYF; cdr3_nt: TGTGCCAGCAGCGGGAGCGGGAGTGGCGAGCAGTACTTC
j_call: TRBJ2-7; v_call: TRBV6-2/TRBV6-3; clone_size: few; d_call: -; cdr3_aa: CASSYTRPPYEQYF; cdr3_nt: TGTGCCAGCAGTTACACTAGGCCCCCCTACGAGCAGTACTTC
j_call: TRBJ2-5; v_call: TRBV5-1; clone_size: -; d_call: -; cdr3_aa: CASSLGGYQETQYF; cdr3_nt: TGCGCCAGCAGCTTGGGCGGGTACCAAGAGACCCAGTACTTC
j_call: TRBJ2-2; v_call: TRBV5-1; clone_size: -; d_call: -; cdr3_aa: CASRFRGEGGTGELFF; cdr3_nt: TGCGCCAGCAGGTTTCGAGGGGAAGGGGGAACCGGGGAGCTGTTTTTT
j_call: TRBJ2-5; v_call: TRBV5-1; clone_size: -; d_call: -; cdr3_aa: CASSLGGTQETQYF; cdr3_nt: TGCGCCAGCAGCTTAGGGGGAACCCAAGAGACCCAGTACTTC
j_call: TRBJ2-6; v_call: TRBV11-2; clone_size: -; d_call: -; cdr3_aa: CASRIHRAWNPGANVLTF; cdr3_nt: TGTGCCAGCAGGATACACAGGGCCTGGAATCCTGGGGCCAACGTCCTGACTTTC
j_call: TRBJ2-1; v_call: TRBV11-1; clone_size: -; d_call: -; cdr3_aa: CASSSGLNAEQFF; cdr3_nt: TGTGCCAGCAGCTCCGGACTCAACGCTGAGCAGTTCTTC